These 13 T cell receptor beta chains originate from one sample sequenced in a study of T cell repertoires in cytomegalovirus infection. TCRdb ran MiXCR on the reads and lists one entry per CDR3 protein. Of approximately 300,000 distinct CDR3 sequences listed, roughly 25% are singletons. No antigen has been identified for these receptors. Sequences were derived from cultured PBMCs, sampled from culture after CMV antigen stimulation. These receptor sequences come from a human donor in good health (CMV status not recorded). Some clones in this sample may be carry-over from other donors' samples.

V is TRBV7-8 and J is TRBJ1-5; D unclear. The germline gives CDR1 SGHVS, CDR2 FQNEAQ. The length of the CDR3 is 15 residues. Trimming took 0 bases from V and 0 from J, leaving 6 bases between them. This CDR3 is CASSLARNSNQPQHF. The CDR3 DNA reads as TGTGCCAGCAGCTTAGCGCGGAATAGCAATCAGCCCCAGCATTTT.

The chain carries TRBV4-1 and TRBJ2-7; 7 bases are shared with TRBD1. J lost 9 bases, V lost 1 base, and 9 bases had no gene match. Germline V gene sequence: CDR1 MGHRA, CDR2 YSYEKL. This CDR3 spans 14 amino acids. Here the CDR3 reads CASSQGRGFSTQYF. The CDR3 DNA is TGCGCCAGCAGCCAAGGCAGGGGGTTCTCAACGCAGTACTTC.

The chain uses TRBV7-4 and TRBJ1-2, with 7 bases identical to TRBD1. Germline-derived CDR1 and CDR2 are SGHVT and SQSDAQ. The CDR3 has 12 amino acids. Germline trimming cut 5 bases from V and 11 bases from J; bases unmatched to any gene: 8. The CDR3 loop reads CASSPLGQRYTF. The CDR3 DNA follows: TGTGCCAGCAGCCCTCTGGGACAGAGATACACCTTC. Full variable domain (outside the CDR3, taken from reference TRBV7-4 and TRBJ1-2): GAGVSQSPRYKVAKRGRDVALRCDSISGHVTLYWYRQTLGQGSEVLTYSQSDAQRDKSGRPSGRFSAERPERSVSTLKIQRTEQGDSAVYLCASSPLGQRYTFGSGTRLTVV.

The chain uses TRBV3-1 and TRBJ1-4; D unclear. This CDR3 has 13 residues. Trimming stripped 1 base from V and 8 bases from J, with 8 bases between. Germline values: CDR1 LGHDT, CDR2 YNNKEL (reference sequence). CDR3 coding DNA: TGTGCCAGCAGCCAAGGAGGTCCGGAAAAACTGTTTTTT. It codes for CASSQGGPEKLFF.

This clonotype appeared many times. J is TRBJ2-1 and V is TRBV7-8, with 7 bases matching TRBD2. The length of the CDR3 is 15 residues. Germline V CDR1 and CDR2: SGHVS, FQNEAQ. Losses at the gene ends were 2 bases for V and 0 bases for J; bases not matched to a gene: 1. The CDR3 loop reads CASSLRGSSYNEQFF. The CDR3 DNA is TGTGCCAGCAGCTTACGCGGGAGCTCCTACAATGAGCAGTTCTTC.

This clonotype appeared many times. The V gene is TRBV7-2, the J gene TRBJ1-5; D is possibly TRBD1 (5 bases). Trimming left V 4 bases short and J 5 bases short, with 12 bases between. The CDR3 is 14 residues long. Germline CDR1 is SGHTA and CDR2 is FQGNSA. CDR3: CASSSQGGDQPQHF. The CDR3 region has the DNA TGTGCCAGCAGCTCCCAGGGAGGCGATCAGCCCCAGCATTTT.

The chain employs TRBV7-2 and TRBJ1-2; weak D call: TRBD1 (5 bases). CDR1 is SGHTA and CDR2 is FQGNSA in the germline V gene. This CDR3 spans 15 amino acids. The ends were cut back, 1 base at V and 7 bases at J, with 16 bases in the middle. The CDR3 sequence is CASSLVLGNQGGYTF. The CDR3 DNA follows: TGTGCCAGCAGCTTAGTTTTAGGGAACCAGGGTGGCTACACCTTC.

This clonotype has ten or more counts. Written as DNA, the CDR3 is TGTGCCAGCAGCGCTCTAGGGACCCAGTACTTC. As protein: CASSALGTQYF. The chain links TRBV7-8 to TRBJ2-5; D gene uncertain. The germline CDR1 and CDR2 sequences are SGHVS and FQNEAQ. The CDR3 has 11 residues. V shed 5 bases and J shed 7 bases, with 8 bases lying between them.

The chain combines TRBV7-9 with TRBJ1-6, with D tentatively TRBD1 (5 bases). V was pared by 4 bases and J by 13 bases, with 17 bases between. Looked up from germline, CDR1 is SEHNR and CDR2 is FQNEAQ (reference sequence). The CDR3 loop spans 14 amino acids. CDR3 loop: CASSSGHLPYPLHF. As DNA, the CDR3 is TGTGCCAGCAGCTCCGGACACCTACCGTACCCCCTCCACTTT.

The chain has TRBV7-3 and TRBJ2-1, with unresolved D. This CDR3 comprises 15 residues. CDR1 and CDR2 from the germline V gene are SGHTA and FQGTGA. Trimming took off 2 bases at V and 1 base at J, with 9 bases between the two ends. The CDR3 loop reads CASSLSEISYNEQFF. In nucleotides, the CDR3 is TGTGCCAGCAGCTTATCGGAGATTTCCTACAATGAGCAGTTCTTC.

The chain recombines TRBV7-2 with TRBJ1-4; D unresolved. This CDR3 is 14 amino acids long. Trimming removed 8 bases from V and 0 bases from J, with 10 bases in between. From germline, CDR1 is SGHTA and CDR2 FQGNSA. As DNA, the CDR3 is TGTGCCAGCCGCCAAGGTTCAACTAATGAAAAACTGTTTTTT. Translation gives CASRQGSTNEKLFF.

The CDR3 spells CASSEVREGYGYTF. CDR3 sequence (DNA): TGTGCCAGCAGTGAAGTCCGGGAGGGCTATGGCTACACCTTC. The rearrangement joins TRBV28 to TRBJ1-2; D remains unclear. With 5 bases removed from V and 4 bases from J, the gap between germline ends came to 14 bases. The CDR3 runs 14 residues. The germline V gene has CDR1 MDHEN and CDR2 SYDVKM.

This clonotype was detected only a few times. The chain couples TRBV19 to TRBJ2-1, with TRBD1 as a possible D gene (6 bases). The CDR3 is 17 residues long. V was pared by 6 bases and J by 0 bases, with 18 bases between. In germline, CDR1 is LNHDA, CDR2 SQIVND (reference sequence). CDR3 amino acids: CASRDSRGSSSYNEQFF. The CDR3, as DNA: TGTGCCAGTAGGGACTCTAGGGGGTCGAGCTCCTACAATGAGCAGTTCTTC. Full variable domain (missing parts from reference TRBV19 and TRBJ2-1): DGGITQSPKYLFRKEGQNVTLSCEQNLNHDAMYWYRQDPGQGLRLIYYSQIVNDFQKGDIAEGYSVSREKKESFPLTVTSAQKNPTAFYLCASRDSRGSSSYNEQFFGPGTRLTVL.